This passage covers 5 T cell receptor beta chains from one sample sequenced in a study of early T cells in non-severe SARS-CoV-2 infection (dated by TCRdb to about 2021). To prepare the library, 5' RACE was applied. The data were produced on a NextSeq 500. TCRdb reworked the public reads: Q25 trimming with fastp, MiXCR clone assembly, productive beta chains retained. Rows matching on CDR3 protein sequence are summarized as one entry with the most common DNA and genes. In all, the sample holds some 56,000 distinct CDR3 sequences, and over 9.5% of those were seen once. The ten largest clones add up to 6.5% of the sample. Specimen: whole blood. The receptors originated from an adult who was a healthcare worker with PCR-confirmed SARS-CoV-2 infection or an uninfected control (not recorded which).

This clonotype was observed many times. The chain is built from TRBV19 and TRBJ1-1; the D gene is possibly TRBD1 (5 bases). V was pared by 6 bases and J by 6 bases, with 17 bases between. CDR3 length: 14 residues. The V gene's germline CDR1 is LNHDA and CDR2 SQIVND (reference sequence). The CDR3 DNA reads TGTGCCAGTAGCCTCATTGACAGAGCTCCTGAAGCTTTCTTT. It codes for CASSLIDRAPEAFF.

This clonotype has only a few counts. This sequence joins TRBV29-1 and TRBJ2-1; D gene uncertain. The CDR3 contains 12 residues. Trimming pared 3 bases from V and 4 bases from J, leaving 7 bases between. Per germline, CDR1 SQVTM and CDR2 ANQGSEA. The CDR3 region is CSVDGTYNEQFF. The CDR3 coding sequence is TGCAGCGTTGACGGAACTTACAATGAGCAGTTCTTC.

This clonotype was seen a handful of times. The rearrangement links TRBV27 to TRBJ1-3; the D is unclear. Germline V gene data show CDR1 as MNHEY and CDR2 as SMNVEV (reference sequence). The CDR3 is 16 amino acids. V dropped 4 bases and J dropped 2 bases, with 15 bases sitting between them. CDR3 sequence: CASSSVGVGAGNTIYF. The CDR3 DNA follows: TGTGCCAGCAGTTCCGTCGGGGTTGGTGCTGGAAACACCATATATTTT.

This clonotype is termed medium-sized. The CDR3 spells CSARDSEGGDTGELFF. The CDR3 DNA follows: TGCAGTGCTAGAGATAGTGAGGGAGGAGACACCGGGGAGCTGTTTTTT. The chain is built from TRBV20-1 and TRBJ2-2; maybe TRBD2 (6 bases). The germline gives CDR1 DFQATT, CDR2 SNEGSKA (reference sequence). The CDR3 extends over 16 amino acids. Trimming cost V 0 bases and J 3 bases, with 14 bases left between them.

This clonotype was counted many times. J is TRBJ1-4 and V is TRBV7-3; possible D gene TRBD1, 6 bases. V lost 3 bases, J lost 7 bases, and 9 bases lay in between. The CDR3 has 13 residues. The germline CDR1 and CDR2 sequences are SGHTA and FQGTGA. CDR3 sequence: CASSFRGGEKLFF. CDR3 nucleotide sequence: TGTGCCAGCAGCTTCAGGGGAGGTGAAAAACTGTTTTTT.